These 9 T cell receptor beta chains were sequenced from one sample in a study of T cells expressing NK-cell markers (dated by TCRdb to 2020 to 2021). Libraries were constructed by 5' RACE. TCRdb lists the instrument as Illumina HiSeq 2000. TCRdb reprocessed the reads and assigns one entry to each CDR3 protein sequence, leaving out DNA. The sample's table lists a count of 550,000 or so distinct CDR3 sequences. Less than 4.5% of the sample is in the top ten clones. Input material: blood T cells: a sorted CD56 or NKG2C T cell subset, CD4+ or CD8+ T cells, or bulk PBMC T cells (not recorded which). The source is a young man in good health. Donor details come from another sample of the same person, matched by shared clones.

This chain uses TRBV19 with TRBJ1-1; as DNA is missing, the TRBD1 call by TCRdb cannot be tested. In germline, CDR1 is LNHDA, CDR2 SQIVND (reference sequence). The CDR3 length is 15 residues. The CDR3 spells CASRRNDRGGTEAFF.

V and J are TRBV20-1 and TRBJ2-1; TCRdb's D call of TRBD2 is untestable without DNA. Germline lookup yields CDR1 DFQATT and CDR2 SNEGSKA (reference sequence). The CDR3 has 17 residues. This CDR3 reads CSASPGGRTSGSDEQFF.

The CDR3 is CASSRQSPGELFF. This rearrangement joins TRBV11-3 to TRBJ2-2; TCRdb's D gene call, TRBD1, goes unchecked for lack of DNA. CDR1 SGHNT and CDR2 YENEEA come from the germline V gene. The CDR3 is 13 amino acids.

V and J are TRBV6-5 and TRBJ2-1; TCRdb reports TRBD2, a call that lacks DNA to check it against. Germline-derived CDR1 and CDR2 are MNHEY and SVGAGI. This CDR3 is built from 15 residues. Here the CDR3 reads CASITTSSGSAEQFF.

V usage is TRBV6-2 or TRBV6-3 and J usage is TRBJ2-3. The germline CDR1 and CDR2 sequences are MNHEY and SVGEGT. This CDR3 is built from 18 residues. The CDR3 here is CASSHETAVGSYTDTQYF.

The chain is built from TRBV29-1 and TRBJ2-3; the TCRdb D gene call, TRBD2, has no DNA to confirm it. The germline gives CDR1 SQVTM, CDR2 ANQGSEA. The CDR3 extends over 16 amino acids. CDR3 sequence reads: CSVEWSSGRVTDTQYF.

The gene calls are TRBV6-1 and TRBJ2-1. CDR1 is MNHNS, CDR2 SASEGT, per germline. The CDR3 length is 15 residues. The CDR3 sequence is CASSMTLGKDNEQFF.

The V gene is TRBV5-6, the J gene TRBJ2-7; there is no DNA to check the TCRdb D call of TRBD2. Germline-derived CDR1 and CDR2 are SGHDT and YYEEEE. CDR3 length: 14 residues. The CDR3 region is CASSYLAGGGEQYF. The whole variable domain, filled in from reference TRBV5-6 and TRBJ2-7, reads DAGVTQSPTHLIKTRGQQVTLRCSPKSGHDTVSWYQQALGQGPQFIFQYYEEEERQRGNFPDRFSGHQFPNYSSELNVNALLLGDSALYLCASSYLAGGGEQYFGPGTRLTVT.

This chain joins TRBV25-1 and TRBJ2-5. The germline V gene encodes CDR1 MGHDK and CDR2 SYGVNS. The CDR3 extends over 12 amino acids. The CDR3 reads CASSGHWETQYF.